This entry describes one T cell receptor beta chain. This clonotype was counted many times. Its cognate antigen has yet to be identified. Nothing much larger sits one base from this clone, and base qualities are not available. These data originate in a study of T cells in Graves' hyperthyroidism and ophthalmopathy (dated by TCRdb to the late 2010s). With regard to the full study: Peripheral blood was sampled at the time of initial diagnosis, prior to any treatment. To identify distinguishing TCR V-J signatures, a discovery cohort of about a hundred patients was used, comprising 43 with Graves' ophthalmopathy and 57 with stable Graves' hyperthyroidism. Prospective prediction of ophthalmopathy was tested in an independent validation cohort consisting of 18 hyperthyroidism patients and approximately 16 patients who later progressed to ophthalmopathy. The 75 to 100 discovery patients were divided at random into training and test sets in a 7:3 ratio. The study also compared thyroid tissue and blood T-cell repertoires from five or six Graves' hyperthyroidism patients. Following sampling, methimazole starting at 30 mg daily was given to hyperthyroidism patients, and high-dose intravenous methylprednisolone was given to ophthalmopathy patients. The paper describes TCR Vbeta CDR3 sequencing of about 140 peripheral blood samples, made up of 43 ophthalmopathy patients, roughly 72 hyperthyroidism patients and 17 progressor patients.

The TCR beta CDR3 regions were amplified from the RNA transcripts. A first-round RT-PCR of the TCR CDR3 used the HTBI primer set with the Qiagen OneStep RT-PCR kit. Libraries were constructed in a second round of multiplex PCR, after which size selection and purification were carried out. The libraries were sequenced on an Illumina HiSeq2000 using paired-end 100 bp reads. Concerning the study's data processing: SOAPnuke was used to process the raw data, removing reads that contained adapters or uncalled bases, had a mean Phred below 15, or lacked an exact match to the constant primer or identifier. COPE v1.2.5 was used to merge the high-quality paired reads, and each unique nucleotide sequence was defined as a clonotype. MiTCR v1.1 was used to align clonotypes to the IMGT TRBV, TRBD and TRBJ reference segments. The analysis included only V-J combinations with a frequency above 0.0001, which together covered 99% to 99.2% of the repertoires. The TCS score was defined as F50 (clonal expansion) divided by E x V (chaos), with BLOSUM62-based TCRdist calculated between CDR3 peptides within each V-J. Welch's t-statistics and random forest reduced around 550 V-J features to about 13, which were used in a naive Bayes classifier (R e1071). TCRdb reworked the public reads: Q25 trimming with fastp, MiXCR clone assembly, productive beta chains retained. Here each entry gathers all rows of one CDR3 protein and keeps the most common genes and DNA. These V and J calls originate from TCRdb's pipeline instead of the authors' own analysis. This sample comprises a few hundred thousand distinct CDR3 sequences, 15% to 20% of them detected only once. Of the sample, approximately 30% is held by the ten largest clones.

Moderately to severely active disease, a Clinical Activity Score of at least 3, a NOSPECS grade of at least 4, and a duration under 3 months were present in ophthalmopathy patients. Patients with uncontrolled infections, other autoimmune diseases, pregnancy or lactation were excluded. Diagnoses relied on clinical symptoms, serum thyroxine and TRAb, thyroid ultrasound and orbital computed tomography. PBMCs were separated from over 9 ml of fresh peripheral blood using Ficoll-Paque density gradient centrifugation. Total RNA was extracted using Trizol reagent, and RNA quality was assessed on an Agilent 2100 Bioanalyzer. The germline V gene encodes CDR1 MGHDK and CDR2 SYGVNS. Trimming removed 3 bases from V and 3 bases from J, leaving 6 bases between the germline ends. Measured from the cysteine to the phenylalanine, the CDR3 is 12 residues long. CDR3 DNA is the only sequence kept; it has 36 bases, read in frame from the first base.

What the research found in general, with its limitations: Most expanded thyroid clonotypes (frequency above 0.001) were also detected in blood, suggesting blood repertoires may reflect thyroid immune responses. Ophthalmopathy was separated from stable hyperthyroidism by a 13 V-J signature model, with just over 85% sensitivity and about 84% specificity obtained in cross-validation and 80%/75% obtained in testing. No statistical method was used to fix the sample size in advance, and group allocation was not hidden from the investigators. In validation, the model predicted progression to ophthalmopathy with 65% to 71% sensitivity and 72% to 85% specificity, a median of approximately 6.7 months before onset.

The sequenced material came from blood. The chain is made from TRBV25-1 and TRBJ2-7, with TRBD1 as a weak D call on 5 bases. This TCR derives from a woman in her twenties or thirties with Graves' ophthalmopathy. The DNA sequence is TGTGCCAGCAGTGATAGGGGCTACGAGCAGTACTTC. Translated, this gives CASSDRGYEQYF.